This TCR beta chain emerged from a study of response to subunit inactivated influenza vaccine. General study results and limits: The study's authors posited that every seasonal influenza vaccination enlists few new T cells.

TCRdb re-called the RT-PCR reads with MiXCR, one entry per CDR3 protein. This table holds more than 400,000 distinct CDR3 sequences, 9.5% to 12% found once. The sample holds many counts of this clonotype. The antigen is unknown. The length of the CDR3 is 14 residues. Trimming at V came to 4 bases and at J to 6 bases, leaving 9 bases not matched to a gene. Looked up from germline, CDR1 is SGHRS and CDR2 is YFSETQ. The V and J genes are TRBV5-1 and TRBJ1-2, with 7 bases identical to TRBD1. Sequenced material: PBMCs from blood, taken about 6 weeks after vaccination. The sequence was obtained from a man aged 50 or older who received an inactivated influenza vaccine. For the CDR3, the DNA is TGCGCCAGCAGCCTAACAGGGGATTCCGATGGCTACACCTTC. Encoded protein: CASSLTGDSDGYTF.